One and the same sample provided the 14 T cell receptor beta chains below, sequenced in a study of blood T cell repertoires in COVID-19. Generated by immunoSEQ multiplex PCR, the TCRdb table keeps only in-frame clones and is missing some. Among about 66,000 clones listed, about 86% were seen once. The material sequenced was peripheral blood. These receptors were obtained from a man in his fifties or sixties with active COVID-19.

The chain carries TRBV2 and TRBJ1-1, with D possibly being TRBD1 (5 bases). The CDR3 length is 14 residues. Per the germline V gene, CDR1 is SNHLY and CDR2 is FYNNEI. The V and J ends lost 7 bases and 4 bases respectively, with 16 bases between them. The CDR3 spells CASKSMGGITEAFF. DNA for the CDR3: TGTGCCAGCAAGTCAATGGGGGGAATCACTGAAGCTTTCTTT.

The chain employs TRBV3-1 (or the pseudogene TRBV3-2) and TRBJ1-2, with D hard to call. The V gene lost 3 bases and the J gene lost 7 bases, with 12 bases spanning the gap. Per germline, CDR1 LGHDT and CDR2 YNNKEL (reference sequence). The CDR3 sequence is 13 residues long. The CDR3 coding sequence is TGTGCCAGCAGCCACGGAGGCAACGGTGGCTACACCTTC. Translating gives CASSHGGNGGYTF.

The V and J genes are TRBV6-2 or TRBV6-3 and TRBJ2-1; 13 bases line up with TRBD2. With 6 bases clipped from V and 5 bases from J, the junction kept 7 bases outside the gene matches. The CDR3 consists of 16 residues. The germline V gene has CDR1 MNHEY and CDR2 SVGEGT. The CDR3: CASSPRTSGGNNEQFF. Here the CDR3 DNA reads TGTGCCAGCAGCCCTCGGACTAGCGGGGGCAACAATGAGCAGTTCTTC.

CDR3 sequence (DNA): TGTGCCACCAGTGACGGATGGACTAGCGGGAGTTCCTACGAGCAGTACGTC. It translates to CATSDGWTSGSSYEQYV. V and J are TRBV24-1 and TRBJ2-7; 13 bases fit TRBD2. The germline V gene has CDR1 KGHDR and CDR2 SFDVKD. The V and J ends lost 4 bases and 1 base, in that order; junction bases with no gene match: 6. The CDR3 has 17 residues.

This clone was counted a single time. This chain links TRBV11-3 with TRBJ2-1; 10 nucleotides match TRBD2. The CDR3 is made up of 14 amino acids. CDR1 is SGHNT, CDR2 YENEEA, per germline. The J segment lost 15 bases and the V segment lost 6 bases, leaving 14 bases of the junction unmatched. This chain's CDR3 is CASSSGRSIRRVFF. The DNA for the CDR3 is TGTGCCAGCAGTAGCGGGAGGTCAATCCGTCGAGTGTTCTTC.

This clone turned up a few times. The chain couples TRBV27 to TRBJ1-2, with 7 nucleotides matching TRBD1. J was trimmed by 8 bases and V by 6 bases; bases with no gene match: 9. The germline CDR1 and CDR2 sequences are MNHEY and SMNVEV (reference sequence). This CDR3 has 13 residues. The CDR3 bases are TGTGCCAGCAGGACCGGAGGGGGCCGGGGCTACACCTTC. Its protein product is CASRTGGGRGYTF.

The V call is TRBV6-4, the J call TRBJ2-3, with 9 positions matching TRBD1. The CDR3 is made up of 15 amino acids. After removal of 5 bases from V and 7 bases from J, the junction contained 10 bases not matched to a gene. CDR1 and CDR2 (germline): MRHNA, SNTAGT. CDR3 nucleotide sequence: TGTGCCAGCAGTCCCGAGGGACAGGGTGTATATACGCAGTATTTT. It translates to CASSPEGQGVYTQYF.

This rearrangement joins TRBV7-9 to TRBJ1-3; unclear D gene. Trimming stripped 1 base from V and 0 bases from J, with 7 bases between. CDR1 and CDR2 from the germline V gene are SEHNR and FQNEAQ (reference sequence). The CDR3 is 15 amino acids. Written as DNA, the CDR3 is TGTGCCAGCAGCTTAGTACAGAGCTCTGGAAACACCATATATTTT. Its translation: CASSLVQSSGNTIYF.

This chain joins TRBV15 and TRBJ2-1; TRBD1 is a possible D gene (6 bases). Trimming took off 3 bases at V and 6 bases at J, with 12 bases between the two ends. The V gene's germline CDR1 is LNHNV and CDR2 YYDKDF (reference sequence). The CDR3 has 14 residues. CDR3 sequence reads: CATSSQLGGNEQFF. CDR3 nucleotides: TGTGCCACCAGCAGTCAACTAGGGGGCAATGAGCAGTTCTTC.

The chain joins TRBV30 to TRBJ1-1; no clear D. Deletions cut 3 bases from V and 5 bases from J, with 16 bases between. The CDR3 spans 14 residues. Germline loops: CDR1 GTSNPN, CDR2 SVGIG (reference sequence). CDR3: CAWRVGFPGTEAFF. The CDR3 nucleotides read TGTGCCTGGAGAGTTGGATTTCCGGGAACTGAAGCTTTCTTT.

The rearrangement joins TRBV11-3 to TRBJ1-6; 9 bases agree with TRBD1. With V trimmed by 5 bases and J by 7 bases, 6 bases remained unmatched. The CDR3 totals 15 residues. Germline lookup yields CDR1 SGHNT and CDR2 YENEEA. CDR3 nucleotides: TGTGCCAGCAGCACGAGACAGGGGGTGAATTCACCCCTCCACTTT. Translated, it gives CASSTRQGVNSPLHF.

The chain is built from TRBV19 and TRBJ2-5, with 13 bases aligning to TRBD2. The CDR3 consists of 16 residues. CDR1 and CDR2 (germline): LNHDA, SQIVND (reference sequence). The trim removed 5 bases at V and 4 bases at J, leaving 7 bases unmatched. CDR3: CASSSGLAGNRETQYF. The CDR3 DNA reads TGTGCCAGTAGTTCGGGACTAGCGGGGAACCGAGAGACCCAGTACTTC.

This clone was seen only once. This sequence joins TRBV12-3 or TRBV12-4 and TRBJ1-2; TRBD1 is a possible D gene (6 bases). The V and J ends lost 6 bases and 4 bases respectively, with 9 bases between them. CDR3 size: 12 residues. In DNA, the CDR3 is TGTGCCAGCAGCGGACAGTCCTATGGCTACACCTTC. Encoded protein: CASSGQSYGYTF.

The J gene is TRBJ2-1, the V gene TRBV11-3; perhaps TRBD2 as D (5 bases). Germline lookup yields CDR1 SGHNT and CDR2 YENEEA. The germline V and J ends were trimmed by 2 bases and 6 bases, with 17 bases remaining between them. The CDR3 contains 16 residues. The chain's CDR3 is CASSLTLGTGSNEQFF. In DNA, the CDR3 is TGTGCCAGCAGCTTAACGTTGGGAACGGGGTCCAATGAGCAGTTCTTC.